The 24 T cell receptor beta chains below were found in one sample sequenced in a study of T-cell memory formation after mild COVID-19 (TCRdb year 2021). The library was produced with 5' RACE. Sequencing relied on an Illumina NovaSeq 6000. The public reads were reprocessed in TCRdb via fastp at Q25 and MiXCR, keeping in-frame beta chains. When rows share a CDR3 protein, they turn into one entry using the most common DNA and genes. This sample gives roughly 250,000 distinct CDR3 sequences in total; about 16% of them show up just once. Approximately 3.5% of the sample goes to the ten largest clones. What was sequenced was PBMCs or a T cell subset sorted from them (not recorded which). These receptors were collected from a man younger than 35 who had mild COVID-19 (a few samples of this study predate the infection). The sample titles of this study are shuffled in the database, so cell type and time point are left out; the donor was told from shared clones.

A few counts support this clonotype. The V gene is TRBV29-1, the J gene TRBJ2-5; D perhaps matches TRBD1 (6 bases). Per germline, CDR1 SQVTM and CDR2 ANQGSEA. The V gene lost 6 bases and the J gene lost 6 bases, with 11 bases spanning the gap. The CDR3 is 11 amino acids. The CDR3 DNA reads as TGCAGCGTAGGACAGCGCCAGACCCAGTACTTC. Its protein is CSVGQRQTQYF.

This chain uses TRBV28 with TRBJ2-5, with 10 bases fitting TRBD2. This CDR3 spans 16 amino acids. Per germline, CDR1 MDHEN and CDR2 SYDVKM. Unmatched junction bases numbered 3, after V lost 0 bases and J lost 2 bases. In DNA form, the CDR3 reads TGTGCCAGCAGTTTATGGGTAGCGGGGGGACAAGAGACCCAGTACTTC. Protein product: CASSLWVAGGQETQYF.

V is TRBV20-1 and J is TRBJ2-3; weak D call: TRBD1 (5 bases). Per germline, CDR1 DFQATT and CDR2 SNEGSKA (reference sequence). This CDR3 region has 12 residues. V dropped 0 bases and J dropped 5 bases, with 6 bases sitting between them. CDR3 loop: CSARDRGDTQYF. CDR3 in DNA: TGCAGTGCTAGAGATAGGGGAGATACGCAGTATTTT.

This chain connects TRBV7-9 to TRBJ1-2, with 10 nucleotides matching TRBD1. The V gene's germline CDR1 is SEHNR and CDR2 FQNEAQ (reference sequence). This CDR3 contains 14 residues. After removal of 5 bases from V and 6 bases from J, the junction contained 6 bases not matched to a gene. CDR3 sequence (DNA): TGTGCCAGCAGCAGGGGGACAGGGGATAATGGCTACACCTTC. It yields the protein CASSRGTGDNGYTF.

The chain recombines TRBV4-3 with TRBJ2-5; the match to TRBD1 covers 9 bases. J was trimmed by 3 bases and V by 1 base; bases with no gene match: 12. Germline V gives CDR1 LGHNA, CDR2 YSLEER. The CDR3 is made up of 18 amino acids. The CDR3 sequence is CASSQGFRDRVFEETQYF. The CDR3 bases are TGCGCCAGCAGCCAAGGCTTCCGGGACAGGGTCTTCGAAGAGACCCAGTACTTC.

The chain employs TRBV7-3 and TRBJ2-2, with D possibly TRBD2 on 5 matching bases. V was pared by 4 bases and J by 0 bases, with 12 bases between. There are 16 residues in the CDR3. Germline V gene data show CDR1 as SGHTA and CDR2 as FQGTGA. CDR3 DNA sequence: TGTGCCAGCAGCTCGGGGTCCTCGACGAACACCGGGGAGCTGTTTTTT. This translates into CASSSGSSTNTGELFF.

This clonotype came up a few times. The chain is built from TRBV12-3 or TRBV12-4 and TRBJ1-6; D not certain. The CDR3 contains 13 residues. V lost 7 bases and J lost 5, with 9 bases in between. The CDR3 spells CASNKGNNSPLHF. The CDR3 DNA reads TGTGCCAGCAATAAGGGAAATAATTCACCCCTCCACTTT.

This chain's CDR3 is CASSEVWVGRRAEAFF. CDR3 nucleotide sequence: TGTGCCAGCAGTGAGGTGTGGGTGGGTAGGCGCGCTGAAGCTTTCTTT. The chain employs TRBV6-1 and TRBJ1-1; D uncertain. Deletions cut 3 bases from V and 6 bases from J, with 20 bases between. The CDR3 covers 16 residues. CDR1 is MNHNS, CDR2 SASEGT, per germline.

In its sample, this clonotype was seen a few times. V gene TRBV28 combines with J gene TRBJ2-7, with D possibly matching TRBD1 (6 bases). The CDR3 is 13 residues long. CDR1 is MDHEN and CDR2 is SYDVKM in the germline V gene. Deletions cut 5 bases from V and 4 bases from J, with 12 bases between. DNA of the CDR3: TGTGCCAGCAGTCCAGGACAGCAGTACGAGCAGTACGTC. This encodes CASSPGQQYEQYV.

This clonotype showed up many times. J is TRBJ2-2 and V is TRBV11-2, with unresolved D. V lost 5 bases and J lost 0, with 10 bases in between. Germline V lookup: CDR1 SGHAT, CDR2 FQNNGV. This CDR3 is 15 amino acids long. The CDR3 protein is CASSPPGANTGELFF. The CDR3 nucleotides are TGTGCCAGCAGCCCCCCAGGCGCGAACACCGGGGAGCTGTTTTTT.

This chain links TRBV15 with TRBJ1-6; a weak D match, TRBD1 (5 bases). In germline, CDR1 is LNHNV, CDR2 YYDKDF (reference sequence). The V and J ends lost 1 base and 0 bases respectively, with 10 bases between them. This CDR3 comprises 17 residues. The DNA for the CDR3 is TGTGCCACCAGCAGAGGCGAGGGGCTCTCCTATAATTCACCCCTCCACTTT. This translates into CATSRGEGLSYNSPLHF.

The chain employs TRBV7-2 and TRBJ1-5; D is uncertain. Trimming left V 1 base short and J 9 bases short, with 16 bases between. The length of the CDR3 is 15 residues. CDR1 is SGHTA, CDR2 FQGNSA, per germline. The CDR3 region is CASSLVGSSASPQHF. The CDR3 DNA is TGTGCCAGCAGCTTAGTGGGTTCGTCTGCTTCGCCCCAGCATTTT. Full variable domain (missing parts from reference TRBV7-2 and TRBJ1-5): GAGVSQSPSNKVTEKGKDVELRCDPISGHTALYWYRQSLGQGLEFLIYFQGNSAPDKSGLPSDRFSAERTGGSVSTLTIQRTQQEDSAVYLCASSLVGSSASPQHFGDGTRLSIL.

This clonotype has more than one count but fewer than ten. This chain connects TRBV7-2 to TRBJ2-1; D tentatively reads TRBD1 or TRBD2 (5 bases each). V lost 0 bases and J lost 2, with 8 bases in between. This CDR3 is 15 amino acids long. The germline V gene encodes CDR1 SGHTA and CDR2 FQGNSA. The CDR3 protein is CASSLAGTPYNEQFF. In DNA, the CDR3 is TGTGCCAGCAGCTTAGCCGGGACGCCCTACAATGAGCAGTTCTTC.

This clonotype was recorded a few times. This rearrangement joins TRBV12-3 or TRBV12-4 to TRBJ1-6; 7 nucleotides line up with TRBD1. With 3 bases clipped from V and 10 bases from J, the junction kept 6 bases outside the gene matches. CDR3 length: 14 residues. CDR3 bases: TGTGCCAGCAGTTTCCAGGCAGGGGGGTCACCCCTCCACTTT. It encodes CASSFQAGGSPLHF.

The table lists this clonotype with a few counts. This chain uses TRBV4-3 with TRBJ1-2, with 10 nucleotides matching TRBD1. The germline CDR1 and CDR2 sequences are LGHNA and YSLEER. V lost 3 bases and J lost 7; bases outside the gene matches: 11. This CDR3 region has 16 residues. The CDR3 DNA sequence: TGCGCCAGCAGCCAGGGGGATGACAGGGGGCTTCGTGGCTACACCTTC. It yields the protein CASSQGDDRGLRGYTF.

The chain combines TRBV6-5 with TRBJ2-7; TRBD2 matches 10 bases. Trimming cost V 0 bases and J 3 bases; bases outside gene matches: 8. The germline V gene has CDR1 MNHEY and CDR2 SVGAGI. This CDR3 region has 17 residues. CDR3 amino acids: CASSYSGAGGPSYEQYF. The CDR3 bases are TGTGCCAGCAGTTACTCAGGAGCGGGGGGGCCGAGCTACGAGCAGTACTTC.

This chain links TRBV18 with TRBJ2-7; D may be TRBD1 (5 bases). This CDR3 comprises 18 residues. Trimming cost V 0 bases and J 1 base, with 19 bases left between them. CDR1 and CDR2 (germline): KGHSH, LQKENI. The CDR3 region is CASSPPSRVTAPSYEQYF. The CDR3 nucleotides read TGTGCCAGCTCACCACCGAGCAGGGTGACAGCCCCATCCTACGAGCAGTACTTC.

The table lists this clonotype with a few counts. The chain combines TRBV29-1 with TRBJ1-2, with D possibly being TRBD1 (5 bases). This CDR3 has 12 residues. Germline CDR1 and CDR2: SQVTM and ANQGSEA. V was trimmed by 4 bases and J by 2 bases, leaving 8 bases between them. CDR3 DNA: TGCAGCGTTGGGGGCCTAAACTATGGCTACACCTTC. Translation gives CSVGGLNYGYTF.

This clonotype turned up a few times. The chain employs TRBV29-1 and TRBJ2-3; no reliable D call. The CDR3 is 14 residues long. V was cut by 2 bases and J by 2 bases, with 11 bases left in between. CDR1 SQVTM and CDR2 ANQGSEA come from the germline V gene. CDR3 loop: CSVEIGGVTDTQYF. The DNA for the CDR3 is TGCAGCGTTGAAATCGGCGGAGTCACAGATACGCAGTATTTT.

The V gene is TRBV7-3, the J gene TRBJ2-2; TRBD1 might be the D (7 bases). The CDR3 consists of 19 residues. Per the germline V gene, CDR1 is SGHTA and CDR2 is FQGTGA. Trimming removed 5 bases from V and 6 bases from J, with 28 bases in between. The CDR3: CASSHRERTGPQGSGELFF. CDR3 nucleotide sequence: TGTGCCAGCAGCCACCGGGAGAGGACAGGACCCCAGGGGTCCGGGGAGCTGTTTTTT. Looking up the rest from reference TRBV7-3 and TRBJ2-2 gives the full variable domain: GAGVSQTPSNKVTEKGKYVELRCDPISGHTALYWYRQSLGQGPEFLIYFQGTGAADDSGLPNDRFFAVRPEGSVSTLKIQRTERGDSAVYLCASSHRERTGPQGSGELFFGEGSRLTVL.

This chain uses TRBV27 with TRBJ1-1; weak D call: TRBD1 (6 bases). The CDR3 is made up of 15 amino acids. The V end lost 3 bases, the J end lost 2 bases, and 13 bases lay between the germline ends. CDR1 MNHEY and CDR2 SMNVEV come from the germline V gene (reference sequence). In DNA, the CDR3 is TGTGCCAGCAGTTTGTCCAGCAGGGGTAACACTGAAGCTTTCTTT. The encoded protein is CASSLSSRGNTEAFF.

This clonotype was picked up a small number of times. The chain couples TRBV7-7 to TRBJ1-1, with D perhaps TRBD1 (5 bases). The CDR3 length is 19 residues. V lost 6 bases to trimming and J lost 3 bases, with 29 bases between them. Germline V gene sequence: CDR1 SSHAT, CDR2 FNYEAQ (reference sequence). DNA of the CDR3: TGTGCCAGCAGTTTTATCGGGGTGGGGAGGGGCCGACCGCACACTGAAGCTTTCTTT. Amino acid sequence: CASSFIGVGRGRPHTEAFF.

The gene calls are TRBV9 and TRBJ2-3, with 13 bases fitting TRBD2. This CDR3 region has 16 residues. Germline-derived CDR1 and CDR2 are SGDLS and YYNGEE. Losses at the gene ends were 3 bases for V and 0 bases for J; bases not matched to a gene: 1. DNA for the CDR3: TGTGCCAGCAGCGAGACTAGCGGGGGGAGCACAGATACGCAGTATTTT. Its translation is CASSETSGGSTDTQYF. Together with reference TRBV9 and TRBJ2-3, the CDR3 gives the full variable domain: DSGVTQTPKHLITATGQRVTLRCSPRSGDLSVYWYQQSLDQGLQFLIQYYNGEERAKGNILERFSAQQFPDLHSELNLSSLELGDSALYFCASSETSGGSTDTQYFGPGTRLTVL.

V is TRBV6-6 and J is TRBJ1-5; D possibly corresponds to TRBD1 (5 bases). V dropped 0 bases and J dropped 5 bases, with 8 bases sitting between them. This CDR3 is 14 amino acids long. Germline V gene data show CDR1 as MNHNY and CDR2 as SVGAGI (reference sequence). Here the CDR3 DNA reads TGTGCCAGCAGTTACTCGACAGTATATCAGCCCCAGCATTTT. Amino acid sequence: CASSYSTVYQPQHF.